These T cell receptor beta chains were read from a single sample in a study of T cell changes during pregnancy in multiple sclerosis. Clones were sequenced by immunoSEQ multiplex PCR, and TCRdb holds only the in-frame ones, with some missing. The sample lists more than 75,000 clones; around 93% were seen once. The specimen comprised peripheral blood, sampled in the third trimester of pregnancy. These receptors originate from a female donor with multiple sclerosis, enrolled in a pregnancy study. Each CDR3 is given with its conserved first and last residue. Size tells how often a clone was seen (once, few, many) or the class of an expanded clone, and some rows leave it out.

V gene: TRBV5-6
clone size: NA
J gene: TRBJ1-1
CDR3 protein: CASSRGTGGLTEAFF

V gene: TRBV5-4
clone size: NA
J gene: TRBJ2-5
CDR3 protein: CASSQGQGREETQYF

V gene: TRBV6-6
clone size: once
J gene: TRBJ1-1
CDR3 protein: CASSRTGATEAFF

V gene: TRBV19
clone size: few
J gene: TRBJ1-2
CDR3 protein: CASTIDSLSYTF

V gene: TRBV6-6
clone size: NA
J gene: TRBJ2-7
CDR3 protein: CASSLSPGGLGYEQYF

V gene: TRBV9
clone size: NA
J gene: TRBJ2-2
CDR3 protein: CASSVGDTGELFF

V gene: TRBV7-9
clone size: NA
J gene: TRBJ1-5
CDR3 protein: CASSGSSGRNQPQHF

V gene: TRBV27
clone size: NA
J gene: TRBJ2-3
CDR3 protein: CASTVLGLAGGTSTDTQYF

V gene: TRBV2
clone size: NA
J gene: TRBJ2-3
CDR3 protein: CASRYTKGDTQYF

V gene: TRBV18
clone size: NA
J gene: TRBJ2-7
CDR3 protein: CASSRDTSYEQYF

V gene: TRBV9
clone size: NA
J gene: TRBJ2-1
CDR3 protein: CASSTGGVSNEQFF

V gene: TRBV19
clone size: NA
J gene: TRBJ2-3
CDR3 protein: CASTFGTRQGAFTDTQYF

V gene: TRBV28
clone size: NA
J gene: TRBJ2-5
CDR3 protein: CASSATGQPQETQYF

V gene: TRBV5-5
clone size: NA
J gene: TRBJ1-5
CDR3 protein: CASSSERVANQPQHF

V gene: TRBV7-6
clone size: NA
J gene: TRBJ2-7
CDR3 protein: CASSSQGPYEQYF

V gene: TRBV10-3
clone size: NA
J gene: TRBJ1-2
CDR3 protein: CAISAPTASANYGYTF

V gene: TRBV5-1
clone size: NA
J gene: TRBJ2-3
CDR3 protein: CASSSEDTQYF

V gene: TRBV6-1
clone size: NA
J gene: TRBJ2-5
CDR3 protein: CASSGGGEETQYF

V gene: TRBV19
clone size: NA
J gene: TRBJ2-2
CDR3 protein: CASSPENTGELFF

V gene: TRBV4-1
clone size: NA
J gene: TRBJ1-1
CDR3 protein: CASSQVQNTEAFF

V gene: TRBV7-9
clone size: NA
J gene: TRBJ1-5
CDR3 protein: CASTSAGGGQPQHF

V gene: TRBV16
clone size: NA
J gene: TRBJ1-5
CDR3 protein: CASSHTSWPQHF

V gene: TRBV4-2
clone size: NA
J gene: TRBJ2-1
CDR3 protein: CASNAGGYNEQFF

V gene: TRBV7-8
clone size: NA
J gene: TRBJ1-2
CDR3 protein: CASSLRERDGYTF

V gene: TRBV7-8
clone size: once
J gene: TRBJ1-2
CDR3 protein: CASSLVSAGDYGYTF

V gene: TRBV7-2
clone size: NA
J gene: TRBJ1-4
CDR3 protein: CARRASCEKLFF